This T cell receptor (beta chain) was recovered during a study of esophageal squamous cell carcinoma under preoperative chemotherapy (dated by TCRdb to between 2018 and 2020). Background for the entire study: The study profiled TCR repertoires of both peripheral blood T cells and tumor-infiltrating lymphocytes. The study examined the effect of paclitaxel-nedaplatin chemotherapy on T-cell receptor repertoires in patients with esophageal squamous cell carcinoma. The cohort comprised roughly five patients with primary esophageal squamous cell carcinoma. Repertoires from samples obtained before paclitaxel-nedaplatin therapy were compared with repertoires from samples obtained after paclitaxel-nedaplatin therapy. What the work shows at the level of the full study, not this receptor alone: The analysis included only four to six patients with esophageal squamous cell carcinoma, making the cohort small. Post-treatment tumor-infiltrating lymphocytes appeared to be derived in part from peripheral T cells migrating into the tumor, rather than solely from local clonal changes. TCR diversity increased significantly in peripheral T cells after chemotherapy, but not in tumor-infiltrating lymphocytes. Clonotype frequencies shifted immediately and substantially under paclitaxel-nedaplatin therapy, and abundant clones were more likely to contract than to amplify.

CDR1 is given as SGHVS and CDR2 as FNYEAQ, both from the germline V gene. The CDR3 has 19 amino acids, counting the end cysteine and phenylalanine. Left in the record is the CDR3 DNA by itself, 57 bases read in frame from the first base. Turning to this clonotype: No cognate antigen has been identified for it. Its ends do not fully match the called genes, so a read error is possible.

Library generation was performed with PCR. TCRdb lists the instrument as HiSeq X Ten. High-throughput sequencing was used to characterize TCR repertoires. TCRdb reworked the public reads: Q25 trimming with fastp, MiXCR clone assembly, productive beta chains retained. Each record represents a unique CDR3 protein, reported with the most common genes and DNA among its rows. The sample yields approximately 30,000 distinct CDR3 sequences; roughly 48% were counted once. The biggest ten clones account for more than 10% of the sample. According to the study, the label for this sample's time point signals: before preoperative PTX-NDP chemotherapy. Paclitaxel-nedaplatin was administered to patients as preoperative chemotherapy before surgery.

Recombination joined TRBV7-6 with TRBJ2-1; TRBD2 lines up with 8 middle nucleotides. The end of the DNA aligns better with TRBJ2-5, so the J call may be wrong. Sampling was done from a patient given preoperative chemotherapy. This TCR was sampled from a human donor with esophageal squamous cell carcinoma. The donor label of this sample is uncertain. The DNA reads TGTGCCAGCAGCTTGTGTGCGGGCCTCGGGGGGGGTGCCCAAGAGATCCAGTACTTC. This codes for CASSLCAGLGGGAQEIQYF.